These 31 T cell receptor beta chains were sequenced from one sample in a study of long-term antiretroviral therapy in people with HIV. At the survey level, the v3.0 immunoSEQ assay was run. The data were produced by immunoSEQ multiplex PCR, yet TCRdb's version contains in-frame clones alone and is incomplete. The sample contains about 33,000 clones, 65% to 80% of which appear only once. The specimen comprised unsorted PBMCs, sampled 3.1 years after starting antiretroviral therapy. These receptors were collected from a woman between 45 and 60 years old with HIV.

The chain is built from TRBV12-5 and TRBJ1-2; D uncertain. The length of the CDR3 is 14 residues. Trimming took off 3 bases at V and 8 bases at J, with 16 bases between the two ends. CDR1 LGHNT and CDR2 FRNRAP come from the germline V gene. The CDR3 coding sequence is TGTGCTAGTGGTTTTCTTGAGGCAGCGGCCGGCTACACCTTC. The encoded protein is CASGFLEAAAGYTF.

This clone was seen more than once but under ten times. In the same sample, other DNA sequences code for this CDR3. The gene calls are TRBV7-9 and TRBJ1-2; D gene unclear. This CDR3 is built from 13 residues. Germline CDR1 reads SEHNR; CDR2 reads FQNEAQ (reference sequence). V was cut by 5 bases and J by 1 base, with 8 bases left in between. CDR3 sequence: CASSPTGNYGYTF. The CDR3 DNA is TGTGCCAGCAGCCCCACCGGTAACTATGGCTACACCTTC.

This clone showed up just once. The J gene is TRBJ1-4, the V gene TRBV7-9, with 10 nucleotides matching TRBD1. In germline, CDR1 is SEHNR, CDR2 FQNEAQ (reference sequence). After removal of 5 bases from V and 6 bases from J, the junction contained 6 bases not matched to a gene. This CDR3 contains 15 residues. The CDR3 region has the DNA TGTGCCAGCAGCCCCCGGGACAGGGGAGATGAAAAACTGTTTTTT. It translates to CASSPRDRGDEKLFF.

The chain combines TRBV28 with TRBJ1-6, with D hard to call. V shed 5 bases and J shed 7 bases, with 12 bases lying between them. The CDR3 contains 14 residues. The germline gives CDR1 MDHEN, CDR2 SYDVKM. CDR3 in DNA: TGTGCCAGCAGTCCTATGTACCCGAATTCACCCCTCCACTTT. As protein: CASSPMYPNSPLHF. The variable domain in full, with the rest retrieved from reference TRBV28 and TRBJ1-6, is DVKVTQSSRYLVKRTGEKVFLECVQDMDHENMFWYRQDPGLGLRLIYFSYDVKMKEKGDIPEGYSVSREKKERFSLILESASTNQTSMYLCASSPMYPNSPLHFGNGTRLTVT.

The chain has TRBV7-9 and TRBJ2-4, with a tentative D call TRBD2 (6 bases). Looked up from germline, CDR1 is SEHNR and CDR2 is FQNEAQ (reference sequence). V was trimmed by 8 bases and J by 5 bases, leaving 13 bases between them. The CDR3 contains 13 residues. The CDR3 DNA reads TGTGCCAGCTCTTGGGAGGAGGAAAACATTCAGTACTTC. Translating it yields CASSWEEENIQYF.

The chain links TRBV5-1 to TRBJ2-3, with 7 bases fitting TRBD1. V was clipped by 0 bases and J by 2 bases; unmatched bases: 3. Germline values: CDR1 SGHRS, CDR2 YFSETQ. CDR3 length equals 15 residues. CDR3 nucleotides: TGCGCCAGCAGCTTGGGACAGGGATACACAGATACGCAGTATTTT. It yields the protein CASSLGQGYTDTQYF.

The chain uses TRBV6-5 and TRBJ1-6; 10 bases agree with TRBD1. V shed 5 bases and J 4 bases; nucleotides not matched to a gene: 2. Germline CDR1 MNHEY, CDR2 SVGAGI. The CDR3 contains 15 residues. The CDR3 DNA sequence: TGTGCCAGCAGTGGACAGGGGGGTTATAATTCACCCCTCCACTTT. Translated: CASSGQGGYNSPLHF.

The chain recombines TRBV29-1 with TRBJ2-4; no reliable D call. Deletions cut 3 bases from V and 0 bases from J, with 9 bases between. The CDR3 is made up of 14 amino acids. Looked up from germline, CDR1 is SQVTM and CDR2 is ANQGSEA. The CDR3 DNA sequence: TGCAGCGTTGATGACCCTTTAGCCAAAAACATTCAGTACTTC. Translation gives CSVDDPLAKNIQYF.

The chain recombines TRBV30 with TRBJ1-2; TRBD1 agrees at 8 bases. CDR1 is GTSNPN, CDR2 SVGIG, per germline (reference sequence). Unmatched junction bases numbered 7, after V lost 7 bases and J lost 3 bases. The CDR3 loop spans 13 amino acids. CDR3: CAYDRGQDYGYTF. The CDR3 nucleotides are TGTGCCTATGACAGGGGTCAGGACTATGGCTACACCTTC.

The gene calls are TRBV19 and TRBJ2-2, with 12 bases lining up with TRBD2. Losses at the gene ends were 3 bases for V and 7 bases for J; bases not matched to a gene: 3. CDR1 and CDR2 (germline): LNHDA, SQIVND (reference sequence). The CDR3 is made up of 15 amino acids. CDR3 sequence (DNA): TGTGCCAGTAGTATCCTAGCGGGGGGGTTCGGGGAGCTGTTTTTT. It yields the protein CASSILAGGFGELFF.

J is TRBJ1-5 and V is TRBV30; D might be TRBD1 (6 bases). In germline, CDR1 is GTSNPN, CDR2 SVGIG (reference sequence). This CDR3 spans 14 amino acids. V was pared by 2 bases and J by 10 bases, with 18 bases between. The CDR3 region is CAWSFGGSGSPQHF. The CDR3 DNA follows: TGTGCCTGGAGTTTTGGGGGCAGCGGTTCACCCCAGCATTTT.

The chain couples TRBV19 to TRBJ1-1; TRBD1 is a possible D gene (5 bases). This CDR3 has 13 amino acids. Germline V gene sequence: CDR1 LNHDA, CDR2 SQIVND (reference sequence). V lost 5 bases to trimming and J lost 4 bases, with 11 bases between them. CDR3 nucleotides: TGTGCCAGTAGTTGGGGCGTCGGCACTGAAGCTTTCTTT. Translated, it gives CASSWGVGTEAFF. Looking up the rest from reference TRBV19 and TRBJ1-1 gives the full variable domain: DGGITQSPKYLFRKEGQNVTLSCEQNLNHDAMYWYRQDPGQGLRLIYYSQIVNDFQKGDIAEGYSVSREKKESFPLTVTSAQKNPTAFYLCASSWGVGTEAFFGQGTRLTVV.

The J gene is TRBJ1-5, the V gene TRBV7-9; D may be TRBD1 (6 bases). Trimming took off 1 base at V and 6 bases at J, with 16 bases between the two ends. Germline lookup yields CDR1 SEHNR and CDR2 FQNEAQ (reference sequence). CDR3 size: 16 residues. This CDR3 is CASSLGVPGGGQPQHF. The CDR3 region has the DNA TGTGCCAGCAGCTTAGGGGTGCCCGGGGGCGGTCAGCCCCAGCATTTT.

CDR3: CASSQSAGGWEKLFF. The CDR3 DNA sequence: TGCGCCAGCAGTCAATCGGCAGGGGGCTGGGAAAAACTGTTTTTT. The chain is built from TRBV23-1 and TRBJ1-4; 8 nucleotides match TRBD1. TRBV23-1 is flagged as an ORF with uncertain function. CDR3 length: 15 residues. J gave up 8 bases and V 0 bases, and 5 bases lay outside the gene matches.

CDR3 in amino acids: CASSGQFSNQPQHF. The DNA of the CDR3 is TGTGCCAGCAGTGGTCAGTTTAGCAATCAGCCCCAGCATTTT. The chain carries TRBV6-1 and TRBJ1-5, with D uncertain. Germline CDR1 and CDR2: MNHNS and SASEGT. This CDR3 region has 14 residues. V lost 4 bases and J 0 bases, leaving 7 bases between the germline ends.

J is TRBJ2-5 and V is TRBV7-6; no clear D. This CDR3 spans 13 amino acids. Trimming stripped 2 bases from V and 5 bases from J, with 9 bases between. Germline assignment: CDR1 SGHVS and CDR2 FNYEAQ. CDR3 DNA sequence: TGTGCCAGCAGCTTACTACAGATCGAGACCCAGTACTTC. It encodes CASSLLQIETQYF.

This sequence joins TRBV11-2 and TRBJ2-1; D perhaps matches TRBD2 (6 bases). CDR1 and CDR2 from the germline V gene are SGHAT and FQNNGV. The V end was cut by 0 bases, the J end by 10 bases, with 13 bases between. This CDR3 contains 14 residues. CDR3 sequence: CASSLEAASEEQFF. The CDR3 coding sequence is TGTGCCAGCAGCTTAGAGGCGGCTAGCGAAGAGCAGTTCTTC. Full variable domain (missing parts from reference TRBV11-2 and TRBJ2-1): EAGVAQSPRYKIIEKRQSVAFWCNPISGHATLYWYQQILGQGPKLLIQFQNNGVVDDSQLPKDRFSAERLKGVDSTLKIQPAKLEDSAVYLCASSLEAASEEQFFGPGTRLTVL.

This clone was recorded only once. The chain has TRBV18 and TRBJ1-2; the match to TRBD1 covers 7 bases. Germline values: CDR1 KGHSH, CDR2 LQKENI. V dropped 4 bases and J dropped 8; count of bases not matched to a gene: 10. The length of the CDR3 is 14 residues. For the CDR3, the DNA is TGTGCCAGCTCACTACCAACGCGACAGGGAGGCTACACCTTC. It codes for CASSLPTRQGGYTF. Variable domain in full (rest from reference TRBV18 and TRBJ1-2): NAGVMQNPRHLVRRRGQEARLRCSPMKGHSHVYWYRQLPEEGLKFMVYLQKENIIDESGMPKERFSAEFPKEGPSILRIQQVVRGDSAAYFCASSLPTRQGGYTFGSGTRLTVV.

CDR3 in amino acids: CASSHQGAHYNEQFF. For the CDR3, the DNA is TGTGCCAGCTCCCATCAGGGGGCGCACTACAATGAGCAGTTCTTC. The gene calls are TRBV6-5 and TRBJ2-1; 8 nucleotides align to TRBD1. This CDR3 is built from 15 residues. The V and J ends lost 8 bases and 3 bases, in that order; junction bases with no gene match: 9. CDR1 and CDR2 (germline): MNHEY, SVGAGI.

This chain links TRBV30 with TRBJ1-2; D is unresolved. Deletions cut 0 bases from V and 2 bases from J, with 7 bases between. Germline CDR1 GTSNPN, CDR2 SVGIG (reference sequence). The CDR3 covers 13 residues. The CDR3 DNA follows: TGTGCCTGGAGTGTAGGAGTCAACTATGGCTACACCTTC. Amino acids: CAWSVGVNYGYTF.

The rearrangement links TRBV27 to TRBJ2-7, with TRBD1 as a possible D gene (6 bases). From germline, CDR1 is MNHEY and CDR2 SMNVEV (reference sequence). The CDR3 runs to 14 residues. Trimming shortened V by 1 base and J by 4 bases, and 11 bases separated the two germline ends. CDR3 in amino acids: CASSLYPGVYEQYF. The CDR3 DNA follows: TGTGCCAGCAGTTTATATCCAGGGGTGTACGAGCAGTACTTC.

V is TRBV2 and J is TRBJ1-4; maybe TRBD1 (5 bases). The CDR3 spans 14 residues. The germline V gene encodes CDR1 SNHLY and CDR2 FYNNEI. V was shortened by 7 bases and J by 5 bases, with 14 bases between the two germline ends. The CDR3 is CASTPRDRNEKLFF. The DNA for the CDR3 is TGTGCCAGCACTCCCCGGGACCGAAATGAAAAACTGTTTTTT.

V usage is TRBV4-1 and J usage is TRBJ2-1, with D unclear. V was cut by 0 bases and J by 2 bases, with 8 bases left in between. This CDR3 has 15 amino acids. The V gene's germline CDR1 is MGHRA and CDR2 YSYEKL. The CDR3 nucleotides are TGCGCCAGCAGCCAAGAAAGGGCTGCCTACAATGAGCAGTTCTTC. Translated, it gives CASSQERAAYNEQFF.

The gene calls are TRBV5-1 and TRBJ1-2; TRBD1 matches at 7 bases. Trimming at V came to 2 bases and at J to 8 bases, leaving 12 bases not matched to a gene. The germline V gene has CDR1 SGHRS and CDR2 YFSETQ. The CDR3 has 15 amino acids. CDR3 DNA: TGCGCCAGCAGCTTATCAGGGGGAGGCCCCAACGGCTACACCTTC. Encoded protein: CASSLSGGGPNGYTF.

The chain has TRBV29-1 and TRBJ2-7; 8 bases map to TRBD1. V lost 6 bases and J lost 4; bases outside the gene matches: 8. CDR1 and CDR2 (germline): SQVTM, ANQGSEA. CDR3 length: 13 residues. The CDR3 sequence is CSVRTGNDYEQYV. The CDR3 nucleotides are TGCAGCGTGCGGACAGGGAACGATTACGAGCAGTACGTC.

The CDR3 region has the DNA TGCGCCAGCAGCTTGGCCGAGCGGGGGGATGTTGAGACCCAGTACTTC. This sequence encodes CASSLAERGDVETQYF. The rearrangement joins TRBV5-1 to TRBJ2-5, with TRBD2 identical over 9 bases. Per germline, CDR1 SGHRS and CDR2 YFSETQ. The CDR3 is 16 amino acids. V lost 0 bases and J lost 5; bases outside the gene matches: 8. Together with reference TRBV5-1 and TRBJ2-5, the CDR3 gives the full variable domain: KAGVTQTPRYLIKTRGQQVTLSCSPISGHRSVSWYQQTPGQGLQFLFEYFSETQRNKGNFPGRFSGRQFSNSRSEMNVSTLELGDSALYLCASSLAERGDVETQYFGPGTRLLVL.

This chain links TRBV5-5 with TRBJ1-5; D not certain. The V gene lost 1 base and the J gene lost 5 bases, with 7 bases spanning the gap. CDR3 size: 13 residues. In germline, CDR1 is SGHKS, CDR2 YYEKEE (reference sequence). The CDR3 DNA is TGTGCCAGCAGCTTGTTGTCGGATCAGCCCCAGCATTTT. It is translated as CASSLLSDQPQHF. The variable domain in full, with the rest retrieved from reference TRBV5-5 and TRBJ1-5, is DAGVTQSPTHLIKTRGQQVTLRCSPISGHKSVSWYQQVLGQGPQFIFQYYEKEERGRGNFPDRFSARQFPNYSSELNVNALLLGDSALYLCASSLLSDQPQHFGDGTRLSIL.

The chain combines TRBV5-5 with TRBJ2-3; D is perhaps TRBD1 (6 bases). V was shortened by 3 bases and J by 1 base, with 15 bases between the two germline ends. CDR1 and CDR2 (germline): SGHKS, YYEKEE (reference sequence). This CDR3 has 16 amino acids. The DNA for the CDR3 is TGTGCCAGCAGCTCTTCTGACAGGTTCGGCACAGATACGCAGTATTTT. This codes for CASSSSDRFGTDTQYF.

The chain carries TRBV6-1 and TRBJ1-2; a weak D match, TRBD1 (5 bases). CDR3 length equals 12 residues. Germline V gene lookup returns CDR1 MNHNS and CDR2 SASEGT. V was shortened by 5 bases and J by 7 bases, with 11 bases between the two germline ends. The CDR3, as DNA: TGTGCCAGCAGTCTAAAGACAGCTGGCTACACCTTC. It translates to CASSLKTAGYTF.

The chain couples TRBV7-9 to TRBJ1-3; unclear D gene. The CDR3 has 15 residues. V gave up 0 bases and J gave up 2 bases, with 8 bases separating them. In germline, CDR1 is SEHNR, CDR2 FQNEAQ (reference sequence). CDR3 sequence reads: CASSLARGTGNTIYF. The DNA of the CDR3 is TGTGCCAGCAGCTTAGCGCGAGGGACTGGAAACACCATATATTTT.

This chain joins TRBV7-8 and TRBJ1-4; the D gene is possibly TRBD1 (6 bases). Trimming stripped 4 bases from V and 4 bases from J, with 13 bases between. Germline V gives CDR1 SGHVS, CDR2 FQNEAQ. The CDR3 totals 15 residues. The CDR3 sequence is CASSSYRAGNEKLFF. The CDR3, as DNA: TGTGCCAGCAGCTCCTACAGGGCTGGTAATGAAAAACTGTTTTTT.